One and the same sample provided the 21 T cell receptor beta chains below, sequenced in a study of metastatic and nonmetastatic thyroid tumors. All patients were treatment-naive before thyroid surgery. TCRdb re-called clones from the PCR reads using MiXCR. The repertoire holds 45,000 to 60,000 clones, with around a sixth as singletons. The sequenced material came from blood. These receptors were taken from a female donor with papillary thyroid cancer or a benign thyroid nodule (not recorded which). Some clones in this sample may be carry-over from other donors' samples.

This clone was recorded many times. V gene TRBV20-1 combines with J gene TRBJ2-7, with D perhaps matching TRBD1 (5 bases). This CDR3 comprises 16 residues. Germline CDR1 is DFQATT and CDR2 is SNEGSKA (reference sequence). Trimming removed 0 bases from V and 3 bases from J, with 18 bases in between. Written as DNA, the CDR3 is TGCAGTGCTAGAGATAGTCGGACCCAGGGCCTCTACGAGCAGTACTTC. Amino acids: CSARDSRTQGLYEQYF.

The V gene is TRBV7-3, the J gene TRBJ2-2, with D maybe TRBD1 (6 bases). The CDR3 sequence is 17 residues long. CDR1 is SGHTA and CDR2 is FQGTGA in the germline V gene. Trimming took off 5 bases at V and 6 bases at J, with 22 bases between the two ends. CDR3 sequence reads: CASSPDARGGWAGELFF. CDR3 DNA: TGTGCCAGCAGCCCTGATGCGCGAGGGGGTTGGGCCGGGGAGCTGTTTTTT.

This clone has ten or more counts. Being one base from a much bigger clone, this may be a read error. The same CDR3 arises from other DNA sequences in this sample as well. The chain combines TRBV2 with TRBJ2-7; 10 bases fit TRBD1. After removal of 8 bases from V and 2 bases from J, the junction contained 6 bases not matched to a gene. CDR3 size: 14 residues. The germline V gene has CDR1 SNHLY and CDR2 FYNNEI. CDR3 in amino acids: CASSWDRGPYEQYF. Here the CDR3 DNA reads TGTGCCAGCTCATGGGACAGGGGACCCTACGAGCAGTACTTC.

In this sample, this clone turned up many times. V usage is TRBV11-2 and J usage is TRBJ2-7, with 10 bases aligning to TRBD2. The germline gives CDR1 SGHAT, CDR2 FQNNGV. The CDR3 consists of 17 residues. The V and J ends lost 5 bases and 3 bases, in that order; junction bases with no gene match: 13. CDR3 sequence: CASSITSLAGAVYEQYF. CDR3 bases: TGTGCCAGCAGCATAACCTCTCTAGCGGGAGCCGTCTACGAGCAGTACTTC.

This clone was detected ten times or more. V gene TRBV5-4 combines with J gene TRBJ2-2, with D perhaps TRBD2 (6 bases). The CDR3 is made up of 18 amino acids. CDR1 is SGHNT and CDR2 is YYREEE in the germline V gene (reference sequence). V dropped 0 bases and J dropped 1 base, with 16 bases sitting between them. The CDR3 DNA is TGTGCCAGCAGCTTGGTGCTTTTGAGGGGAGGGAACACCGGGGAGCTGTTTTTT. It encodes CASSLVLLRGGNTGELFF.

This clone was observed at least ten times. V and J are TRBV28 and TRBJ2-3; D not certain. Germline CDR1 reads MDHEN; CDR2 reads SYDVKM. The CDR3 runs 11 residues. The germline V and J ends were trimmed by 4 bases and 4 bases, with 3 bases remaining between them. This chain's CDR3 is CASSSADTQYF. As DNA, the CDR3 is TGTGCCAGCAGTTCCGCAGATACGCAGTATTTT. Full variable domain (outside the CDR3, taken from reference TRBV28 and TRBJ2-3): DVKVTQSSRYLVKRTGEKVFLECVQDMDHENMFWYRQDPGLGLRLIYFSYDVKMKEKGDIPEGYSVSREKKERFSLILESASTNQTSMYLCASSSADTQYFGPGTRLTVL.

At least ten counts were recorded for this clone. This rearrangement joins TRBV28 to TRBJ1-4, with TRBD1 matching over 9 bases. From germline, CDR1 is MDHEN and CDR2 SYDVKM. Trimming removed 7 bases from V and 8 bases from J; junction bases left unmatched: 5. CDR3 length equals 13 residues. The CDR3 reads CASTEGQGEKLFF. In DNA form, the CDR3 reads TGTGCCAGCACCGAGGGACAGGGCGAAAAACTGTTTTTT.

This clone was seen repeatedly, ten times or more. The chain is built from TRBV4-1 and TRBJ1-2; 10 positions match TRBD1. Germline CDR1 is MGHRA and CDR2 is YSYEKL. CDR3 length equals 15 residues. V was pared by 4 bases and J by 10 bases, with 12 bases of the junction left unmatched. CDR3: CASSRPGQGKLDYTF. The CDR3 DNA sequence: TGCGCCAGCAGCCGCCCGGGACAGGGGAAGTTGGACTACACCTTC.

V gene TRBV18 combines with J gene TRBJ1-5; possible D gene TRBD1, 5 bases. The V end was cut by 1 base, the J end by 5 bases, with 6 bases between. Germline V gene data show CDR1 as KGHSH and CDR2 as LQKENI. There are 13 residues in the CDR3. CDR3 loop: CASSPQTDQPQHF. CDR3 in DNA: TGTGCCAGCTCACCACAGACAGATCAGCCCCAGCATTTT. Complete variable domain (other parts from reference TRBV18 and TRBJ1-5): NAGVMQNPRHLVRRRGQEARLRCSPMKGHSHVYWYRQLPEEGLKFMVYLQKENIIDESGMPKERFSAEFPKEGPSILRIQQVVRGDSAAYFCASSPQTDQPQHFGDGTRLSIL.

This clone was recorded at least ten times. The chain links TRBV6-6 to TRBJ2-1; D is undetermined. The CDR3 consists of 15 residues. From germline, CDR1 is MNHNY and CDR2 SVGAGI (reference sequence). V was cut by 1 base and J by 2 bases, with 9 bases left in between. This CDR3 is CASSYLALTYNEQFF. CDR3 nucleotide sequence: TGTGCCAGCAGTTACTTGGCCCTCACCTACAATGAGCAGTTCTTC.

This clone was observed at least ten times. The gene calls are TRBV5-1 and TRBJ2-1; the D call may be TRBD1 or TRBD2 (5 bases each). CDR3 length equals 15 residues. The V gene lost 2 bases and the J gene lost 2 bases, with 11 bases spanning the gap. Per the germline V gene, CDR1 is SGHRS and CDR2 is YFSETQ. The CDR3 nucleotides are TGCGCCAGCAGCTTCGGTACGGGACCCTACAATGAGCAGTTCTTC. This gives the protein CASSFGTGPYNEQFF.

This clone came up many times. Here the CDR3 DNA reads TGTGCCAGCAGTTTTTCGGGGCGTGGGACTAATGAAAAACTGTTTTTT. Translation: CASSFSGRGTNEKLFF. The rearrangement links TRBV27 to TRBJ1-4; TRBD1 is a possible D gene (5 bases). Trimming stripped 3 bases from V and 2 bases from J, with 13 bases between. The CDR3 contains 16 residues. The germline V gene has CDR1 MNHEY and CDR2 SMNVEV (reference sequence).

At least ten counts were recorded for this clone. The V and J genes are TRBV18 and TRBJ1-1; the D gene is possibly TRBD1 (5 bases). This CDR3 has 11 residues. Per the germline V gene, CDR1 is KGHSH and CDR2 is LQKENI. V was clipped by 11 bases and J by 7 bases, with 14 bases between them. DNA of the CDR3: TGTGCCGGAGCCGGGGGGGATGAAGCTTTCTTT. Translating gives CAGAGGDEAFF.

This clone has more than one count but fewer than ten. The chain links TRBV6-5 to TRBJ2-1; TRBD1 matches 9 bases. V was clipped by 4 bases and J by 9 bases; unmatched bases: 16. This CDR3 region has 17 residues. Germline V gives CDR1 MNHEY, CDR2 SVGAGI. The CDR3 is CASSSSGLDRGHGEQFF. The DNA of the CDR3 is TGTGCCAGCAGTTCTTCCGGGTTGGACAGGGGACACGGTGAGCAGTTCTTC.

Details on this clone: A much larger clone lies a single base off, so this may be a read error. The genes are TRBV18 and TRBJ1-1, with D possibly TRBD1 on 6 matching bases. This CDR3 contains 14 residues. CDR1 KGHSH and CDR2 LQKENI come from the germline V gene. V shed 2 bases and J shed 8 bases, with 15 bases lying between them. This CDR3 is CASSPFQGRSEAFF. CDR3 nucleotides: TGTGCCAGCTCACCATTCCAGGGGCGGTCGGAAGCTTTCTTT.

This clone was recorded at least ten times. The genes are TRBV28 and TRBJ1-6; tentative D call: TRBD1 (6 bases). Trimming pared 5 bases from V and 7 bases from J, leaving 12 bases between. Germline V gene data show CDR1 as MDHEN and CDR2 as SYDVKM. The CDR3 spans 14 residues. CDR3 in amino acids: CASSQVGANSPLHF. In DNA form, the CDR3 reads TGTGCCAGCAGTCAGGTGGGGGCGAATTCACCCCTCCACTTT.

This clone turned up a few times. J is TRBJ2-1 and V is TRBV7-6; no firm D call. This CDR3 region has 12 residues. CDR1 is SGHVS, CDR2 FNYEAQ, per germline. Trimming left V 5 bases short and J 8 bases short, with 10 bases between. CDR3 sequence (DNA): TGTGCCAGCAGCCTGAGTGGGGATGAGCAGTTCTTC. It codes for CASSLSGDEQFF.

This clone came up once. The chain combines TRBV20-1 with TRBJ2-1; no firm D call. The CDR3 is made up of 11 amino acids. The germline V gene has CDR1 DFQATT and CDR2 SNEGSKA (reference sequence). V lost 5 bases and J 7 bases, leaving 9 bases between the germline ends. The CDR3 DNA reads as TGCAGTGCTGTGACGGGTAATGAGCAGTTCTTC. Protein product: CSAVTGNEQFF.

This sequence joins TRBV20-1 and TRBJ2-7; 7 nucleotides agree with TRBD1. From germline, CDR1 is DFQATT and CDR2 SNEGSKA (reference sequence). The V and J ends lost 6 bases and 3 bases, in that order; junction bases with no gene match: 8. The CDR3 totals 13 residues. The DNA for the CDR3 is TGCAGTGCACCCCGGGACAGTGACTACGAGCAGTACTTC. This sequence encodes CSAPRDSDYEQYF.

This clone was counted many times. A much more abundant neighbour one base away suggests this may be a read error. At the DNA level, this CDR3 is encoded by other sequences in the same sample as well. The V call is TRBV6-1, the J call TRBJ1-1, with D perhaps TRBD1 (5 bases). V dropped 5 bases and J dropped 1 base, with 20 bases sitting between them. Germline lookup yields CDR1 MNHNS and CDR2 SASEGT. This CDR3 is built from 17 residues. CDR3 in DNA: TGTGCCAGCAGTCCAGGGCACATTGGTCGGGCGAACACTGAAGCTTTCTTT. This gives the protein CASSPGHIGRANTEAFF.

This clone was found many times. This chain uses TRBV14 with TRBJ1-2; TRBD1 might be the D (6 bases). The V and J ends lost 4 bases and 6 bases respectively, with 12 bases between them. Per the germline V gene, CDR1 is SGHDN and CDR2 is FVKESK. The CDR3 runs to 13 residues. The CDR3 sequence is CASSPYHRDGYTF. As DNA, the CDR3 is TGTGCCAGCAGCCCATACCACAGGGATGGCTACACCTTC.